Presented here are 4 T cell receptor beta chains from one specimen sequenced in a study of blood T cell repertoires in COVID-19. Clones were sequenced by immunoSEQ multiplex PCR, and TCRdb holds only the in-frame ones, with some missing. The table has some 150,000 clones, 89% seen once; the top ten hold around 1.5%. The sample comprised peripheral blood. Every receptor here comes from a human donor in a cohort sampled during active COVID-19.

The chain combines TRBV7-8 with TRBJ1-1, with D possibly TRBD1 on 5 matching bases. The CDR3 totals 14 residues. Germline V gene data show CDR1 as SGHVS and CDR2 as FQNEAQ. Trimming removed 2 bases at V and 5 bases at J, with 12 bases between. The CDR3 DNA reads TGTGCCAGCAGCTTATCAGGGCTCGGGACTGAAGCTTTCTTT. Translated, it gives CASSLSGLGTEAFF.

This rearrangement joins TRBV13 to TRBJ2-2; D remains unclear. The CDR3 length is 14 residues. With 7 bases removed from V and 5 bases from J, the gap between germline ends came to 14 bases. Per germline, CDR1 PRHDT and CDR2 FYEKMQ (reference sequence). CDR3 nucleotide sequence: TGTGCCAGCAAGAGCATACAACAGACCGGGGAGCTGTTTTTT. This sequence encodes CASKSIQQTGELFF.

A remark on this clone: This sequence may be a read error, since a much larger clone differs from it by one base. V gene TRBV5-4 combines with J gene TRBJ2-2; the D is unclear. Trimming removed 2 bases from V and 1 base from J, with 6 bases in between. This CDR3 region has 14 residues. The V gene's germline CDR1 is SGHNT and CDR2 YYREEE (reference sequence). This CDR3 reads CASSLRQNTGELFF. As DNA, the CDR3 is TGTGCCAGCAGCTTACGACAGAACACCGGGGAGCTGTTTTTT.

The rearrangement uses TRBV5-8 and TRBJ1-2; possible D gene TRBD1, 6 bases. This CDR3 is built from 15 residues. CDR1 and CDR2 from the germline V gene are SGHTS and YDEGEE. V lost 4 bases and J lost 8, with 21 bases in between. This chain's CDR3 is CASSKNNRVLGGYTF. In DNA form, the CDR3 reads TGTGCCAGCAGCAAGAATAACAGGGTTCTCGGGGGCTACACCTTC.